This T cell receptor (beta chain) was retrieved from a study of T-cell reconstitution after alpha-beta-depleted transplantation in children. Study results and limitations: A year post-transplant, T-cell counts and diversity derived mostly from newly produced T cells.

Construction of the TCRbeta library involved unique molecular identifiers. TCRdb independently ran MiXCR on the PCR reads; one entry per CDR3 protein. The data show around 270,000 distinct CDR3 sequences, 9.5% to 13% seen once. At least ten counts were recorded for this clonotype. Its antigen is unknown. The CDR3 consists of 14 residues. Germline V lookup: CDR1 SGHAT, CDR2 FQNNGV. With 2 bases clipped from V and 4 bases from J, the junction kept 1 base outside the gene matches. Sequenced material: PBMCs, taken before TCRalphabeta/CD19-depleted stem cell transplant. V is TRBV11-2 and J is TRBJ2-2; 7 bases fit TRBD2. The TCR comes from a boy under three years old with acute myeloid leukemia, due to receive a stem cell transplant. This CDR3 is CASSLLAVTGELFF. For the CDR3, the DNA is TGTGCCAGCAGCTTACTAGCGGTCACCGGGGAGCTGTTTTTT.